The 19 T cell receptor beta chains below come from one sample, sequenced in a study of blood T cell repertoires in COVID-19. Clones were sequenced by immunoSEQ multiplex PCR, and TCRdb holds only the in-frame ones, with some missing. Of some 340,000 clones listed, roughly 85% are singletons. The sample taken for sequencing was peripheral blood. The receptors were gathered from a young woman with acute or convalescent COVID-19.

This rearrangement joins TRBV5-4 to TRBJ2-7; TRBD1 might be the D (5 bases). Trimming removed 2 bases from V and 4 bases from J, with 13 bases in between. There are 14 residues in the CDR3. Germline CDR1 reads SGHNT; CDR2 reads YYREEE (reference sequence). CDR3 nucleotides: TGTGCCAGCAGCTTTATCGACAGAAGTTACGAGCAGTACTTC. It codes for CASSFIDRSYEQYF.

This clone was found a few times. V usage is TRBV4-1 and J usage is TRBJ1-4, with 9 bases lining up with TRBD1. Germline CDR1 reads MGHRA; CDR2 reads YSYEKL. V shed 5 bases, J shed 5 bases, and the junction held 12 bases outside the gene matches. The CDR3 has 17 amino acids. The CDR3 DNA sequence: TGCGCCAGCAGCACCTCCGGGACAGGGTCCATGAATGAAAAACTGTTTTTT. Protein product: CASSTSGTGSMNEKLFF.

The genes are TRBV10-1 and TRBJ2-5; D is possibly TRBD1 (6 bases). The CDR3 consists of 18 residues. Germline V gene sequence: CDR1 WNHNN, CDR2 SYGVQD (reference sequence). V lost 6 bases to trimming and J lost 2 bases, with 25 bases between them. The CDR3 sequence is CASRLQGPSPVLQETQYF. The DNA of the CDR3 is TGCGCCAGCAGATTACAGGGTCCCTCTCCGGTACTACAAGAGACCCAGTACTTC.

This clone was recorded only once. V is TRBV19 and J is TRBJ1-4; D ambiguous. The ends were cut back, 5 bases at V and 0 bases at J, with 10 bases in the middle. Per the germline V gene, CDR1 is LNHDA and CDR2 is SQIVND (reference sequence). CDR3 length: 15 residues. The CDR3 here is CASSSESATNEKLFF. CDR3 bases: TGTGCCAGTAGTTCGGAGTCTGCAACTAATGAAAAACTGTTTTTT.

This rearrangement joins TRBV24-1 to TRBJ2-2, with TRBD2 as a possible D gene (6 bases). The V gene's germline CDR1 is KGHDR and CDR2 SFDVKD. The CDR3 is made up of 15 amino acids. The CDR3 region is CALSSFRERTGELFF. The CDR3 bases are TGTGCATTGTCCTCTTTCCGGGAGAGGACCGGGGAGCTGTTTTTT.

This clone was found a few times. The genes are TRBV27 and TRBJ1-2, with 9 bases fitting TRBD1. The CDR3 has 15 residues. The ends lost 0 bases at V and 4 bases at J; junction bases unmatched: 3. Germline V CDR1 and CDR2: MNHEY, SMNVEV (reference sequence). The DNA of the CDR3 is TGTGCCAGCAGTTTATCGGGACAGGGAAGCTATGGCTACACCTTC. Protein sequence: CASSLSGQGSYGYTF.

As DNA, the CDR3 is TGTGCCAGTAGCCCGACAGGGGCTAACTCTGGAAACACCATATATTTT. This codes for CASSPTGANSGNTIYF. J is TRBJ1-3 and V is TRBV19; 8 positions agree with TRBD1. V shed 6 bases, J shed 0 bases, and the junction held 7 bases outside the gene matches. This CDR3 contains 16 residues. Germline V gene lookup returns CDR1 LNHDA and CDR2 SQIVND (reference sequence).

The chain couples TRBV6-5 to TRBJ1-1; tentatively, D is TRBD1 (6 bases). This CDR3 contains 13 residues. Germline CDR1 is MNHEY and CDR2 is SVGAGI. Trimming shortened V by 7 bases and J by 2 bases, and 11 bases separated the two germline ends. DNA for the CDR3: TGTGCCAGCACGTGGACAGAAAACACTGAAGCTTTCTTT. Encoded protein: CASTWTENTEAFF.

This clone was seen many times. The chain is built from TRBV21-1 and TRBJ2-2; the table's D call, TRBD1, was not checked against the DNA. TRBV21-1 is flagged as a pseudogene. The CDR3 has 21 residues. The CDR3 DNA sequence: TGTGCCAGCAGCAAAGTAGCCGGGACAGGCTCAATTAAACCCCGGACCGGGGAGCTGTTTTTT. Its protein is CASSKVAGTGSIKPRTGELFF.

The chain carries TRBV27 and TRBJ2-7, with 10 bases matching TRBD1. The trim removed 5 bases at V and 2 bases at J, leaving 9 bases unmatched. Per germline, CDR1 MNHEY and CDR2 SMNVEV (reference sequence). This CDR3 contains 16 residues. Here the CDR3 DNA reads TGTGCCAGCAGTGAGCAAATGGGACAGGGGCCCTACGAGCAGTACTTC. It is translated as CASSEQMGQGPYEQYF.

The rearrangement joins TRBV18 to TRBJ1-2, with a weak D call TRBD1 (5 bases). This CDR3 region has 13 residues. Germline CDR1 and CDR2: KGHSH and LQKENI. V gave up 6 bases and J gave up 2 bases, with 10 bases separating them. CDR3 residues: CASSHDSNYGYTF. Here the CDR3 DNA reads TGTGCCAGCTCCCACGACAGCAACTATGGCTACACCTTC.

This sequence joins TRBV9 and TRBJ2-3, with D perhaps matching TRBD2 (6 bases). Germline CDR1 is SGDLS and CDR2 is YYNGEE. V was cut by 0 bases and J by 4 bases, with 15 bases left in between. There are 16 residues in the CDR3. DNA of the CDR3: TGTGCCAGCAGCGTAGGGGGGGTACTAGGGCCAGATACGCAGTATTTT. Its protein is CASSVGGVLGPDTQYF.

The genes are TRBV4-1 and TRBJ2-2; TRBD2 matches at 8 bases. This CDR3 is 16 amino acids long. Germline V gene sequence: CDR1 MGHRA, CDR2 YSYEKL. The V segment lost 4 bases and the J segment 1 base; nucleotides outside the gene matches: 5. For the CDR3, the DNA is TGCGCCAGCAGCCCCCCCGGGAGGGAGAACACCGGGGAGCTGTTTTTT. As protein: CASSPPGRENTGELFF.

The chain has TRBV9 and TRBJ1-1; D uncertain. Germline V gene sequence: CDR1 SGDLS, CDR2 YYNGEE. This CDR3 spans 14 amino acids. The V end lost 4 bases, the J end lost 0 bases, and 10 bases lay between the germline ends. Here the CDR3 DNA reads TGTGCCAGCAGCCCCCGGGTCGTGAACACTGAAGCTTTCTTT. Its protein is CASSPRVVNTEAFF.

The J gene is TRBJ2-2, the V gene TRBV7-7; D is unresolved. Per the germline V gene, CDR1 is SSHAT and CDR2 is FNYEAQ (reference sequence). V shed 4 bases and J shed 7 bases, with 13 bases lying between them. The CDR3 contains 14 residues. The CDR3 sequence: CASSSLGVDGELFF. The CDR3 DNA sequence: TGTGCCAGCAGCTCCTTGGGCGTAGACGGGGAGCTGTTTTTT.

The rearrangement joins TRBV4-1 to TRBJ2-1; D is perhaps TRBD1 (5 bases). V was trimmed by 0 bases and J by 8 bases, leaving 8 bases between them. The germline gives CDR1 MGHRA, CDR2 YSYEKL. The CDR3 has 13 residues. Written as DNA, the CDR3 is TGCGCCAGCAGCCAAGAGGGGCTCGATGAGCAGTTCTTC. It yields the protein CASSQEGLDEQFF.

Only a few counts were recorded for this clone. CDR3 amino acids: CATSRDHRGNEQFF. CDR3 nucleotide sequence: TGTGCCACCAGCAGAGATCACAGGGGCAATGAGCAGTTCTTC. V usage is TRBV15 and J usage is TRBJ2-1, with TRBD1 identical over 7 bases. The CDR3 is 14 residues long. The junction had 2 bases not matched to a gene; V was cut back by 0 bases and J by 6 bases. Germline lookup yields CDR1 LNHNV and CDR2 YYDKDF (reference sequence).

V gene TRBV2 combines with J gene TRBJ1-2; D gene ambiguous. The CDR3 has 14 amino acids. V shed 6 bases and J shed 4 bases, with 15 bases lying between them. Germline lookup yields CDR1 SNHLY and CDR2 FYNNEI. The CDR3 region is CASRARTEVYGYTF. CDR3 bases: TGTGCCAGCAGGGCCCGTACAGAAGTCTATGGCTACACCTTC.

This sequence joins TRBV28 and TRBJ2-5, with D unclear. There are 13 residues in the CDR3. The germline V and J ends were trimmed by 1 base and 5 bases, with 8 bases remaining between them. The germline V gene has CDR1 MDHEN and CDR2 SYDVKM. The CDR3: CASSLFEYETQYF. In DNA form, the CDR3 reads TGTGCCAGCAGTTTATTCGAGTATGAGACCCAGTACTTC.